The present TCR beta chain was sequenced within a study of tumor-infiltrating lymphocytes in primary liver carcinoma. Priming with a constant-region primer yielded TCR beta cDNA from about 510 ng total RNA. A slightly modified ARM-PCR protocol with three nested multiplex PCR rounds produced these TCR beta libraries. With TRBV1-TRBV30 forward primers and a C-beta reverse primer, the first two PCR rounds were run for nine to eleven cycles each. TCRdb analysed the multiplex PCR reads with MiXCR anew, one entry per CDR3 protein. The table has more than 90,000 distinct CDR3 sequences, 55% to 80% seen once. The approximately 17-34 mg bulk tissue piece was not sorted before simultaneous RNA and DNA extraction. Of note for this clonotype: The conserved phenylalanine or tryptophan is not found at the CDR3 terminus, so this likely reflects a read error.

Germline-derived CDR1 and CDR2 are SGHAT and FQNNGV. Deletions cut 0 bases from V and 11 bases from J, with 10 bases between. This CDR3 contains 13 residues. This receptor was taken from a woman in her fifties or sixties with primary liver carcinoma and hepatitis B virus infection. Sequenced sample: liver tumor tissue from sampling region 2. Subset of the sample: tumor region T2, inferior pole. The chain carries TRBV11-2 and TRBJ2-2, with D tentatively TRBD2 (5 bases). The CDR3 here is CASSLDRTGELFS. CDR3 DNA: TGTGCCAGCAGCTTAGATAGGACTGGTGAGCTGTTTTCA.